This T cell receptor (beta chain) is from a study of cytomegalovirus exposure and HLA in healthy donors. With regard to this clone: Its antigen is as yet unknown.

V was clipped by 0 bases and J by 5 bases; unmatched bases: 4. Germline lookup yields CDR1 MNHEY and CDR2 SMNVEV (reference sequence). The CDR3 consists of 15 residues. Study-wide results and caveats: Presence/absence analyses supposed approximately even sequencing depth among donors. Most CMV-associated TCR beta chains were later found to appear HLA-restricted. A later analysis reportedly identified an Asian-associated ancestry cluster as carrying fewer N-insertions than the roughly 700-donor mean. Accounts indicate the classifier identified cytomegalovirus status with strong specificity and sensitivity.

Primers included in the PCR were 60 Vbeta and 13 Jbeta primers. Profiling relied on immunoSEQ multiplex PCR, and the TCRdb table lists in-frame clones only, not all of them. The sample records more than 95,000 clones, about 73% being singletons. J is TRBJ2-7 and V is TRBV27; TRBD1 aligns across 10 bases. Source material: PBMCs. The receptor was derived from a woman in her 50s in good health and CMV-seropositive. CDR3 coding DNA: TGTGCCAGCAGTTTATCAAGGGACAGGGGCCACGAGCAGTACTTC. It translates to CASSLSRDRGHEQYF.